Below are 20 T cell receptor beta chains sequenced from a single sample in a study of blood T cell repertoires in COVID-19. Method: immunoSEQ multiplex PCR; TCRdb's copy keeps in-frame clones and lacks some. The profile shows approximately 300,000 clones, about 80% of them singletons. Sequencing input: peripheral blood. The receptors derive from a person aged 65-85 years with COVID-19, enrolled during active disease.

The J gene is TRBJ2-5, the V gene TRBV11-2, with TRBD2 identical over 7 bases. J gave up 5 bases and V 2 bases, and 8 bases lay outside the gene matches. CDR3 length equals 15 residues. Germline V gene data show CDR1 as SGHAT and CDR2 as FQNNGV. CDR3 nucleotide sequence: TGTGCCAGCAGCTTACTAGCGGCAACTGGGGAGACCCAGTACTTC. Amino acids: CASSLLAATGETQYF.

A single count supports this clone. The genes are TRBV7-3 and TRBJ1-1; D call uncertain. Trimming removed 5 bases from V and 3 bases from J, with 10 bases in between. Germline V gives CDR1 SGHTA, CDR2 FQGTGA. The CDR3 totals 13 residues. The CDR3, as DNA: TGTGCCAGCAGCGCATCCTTAGACACTGAAGCTTTCTTT. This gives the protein CASSASLDTEAFF.

The DNA of the CDR3 is TGCAGCGGGGGGACGGGCACCGGGGAGCTGTTTTTT. This gives the protein CSGGTGTGELFF. V usage is TRBV29-1 and J usage is TRBJ2-2; possibly TRBD1 or TRBD2 for D (5 bases each). CDR1 and CDR2 from the germline V gene are SQVTM and ANQGSEA. V was trimmed by 7 bases and J by 4 bases, leaving 10 bases between them. This CDR3 comprises 12 residues.

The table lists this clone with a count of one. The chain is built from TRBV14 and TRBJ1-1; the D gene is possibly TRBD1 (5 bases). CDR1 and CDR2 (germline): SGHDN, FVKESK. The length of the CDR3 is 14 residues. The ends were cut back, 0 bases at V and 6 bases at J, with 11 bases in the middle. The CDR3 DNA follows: TGTGCCAGCAGCCAAGATGCAGGGCTTGCTGAAGCTTTCTTT. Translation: CASSQDAGLAEAFF. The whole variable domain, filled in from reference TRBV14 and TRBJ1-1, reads EAGVTQFPSHSVIEKGQTVTLRCDPISGHDNLYWYRRVMGKEIKFLLHFVKESKQDESGMPNNRFLAERTGGTYSTLKVQPAELEDSGVYFCASSQDAGLAEAFFGQGTRLTVV.

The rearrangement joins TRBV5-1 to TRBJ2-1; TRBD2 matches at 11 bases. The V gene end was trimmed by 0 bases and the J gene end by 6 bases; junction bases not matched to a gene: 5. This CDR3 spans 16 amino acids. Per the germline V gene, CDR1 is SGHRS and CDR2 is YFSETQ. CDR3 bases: TGCGCCAGCAGCTTGGATATAGCGGGGGGGTTCAATGAGCAGTTCTTC. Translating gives CASSLDIAGGFNEQFF.

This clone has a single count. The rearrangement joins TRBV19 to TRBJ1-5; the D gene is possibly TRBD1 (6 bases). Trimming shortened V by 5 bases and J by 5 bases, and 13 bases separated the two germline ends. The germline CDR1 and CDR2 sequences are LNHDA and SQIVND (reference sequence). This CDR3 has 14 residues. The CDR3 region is CASSPLQGDQPQHF. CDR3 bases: TGTGCCAGTAGTCCACTACAGGGAGATCAGCCCCAGCATTTT. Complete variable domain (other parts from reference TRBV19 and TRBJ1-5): DGGITQSPKYLFRKEGQNVTLSCEQNLNHDAMYWYRQDPGQGLRLIYYSQIVNDFQKGDIAEGYSVSREKKESFPLTVTSAQKNPTAFYLCASSPLQGDQPQHFGDGTRLSIL.

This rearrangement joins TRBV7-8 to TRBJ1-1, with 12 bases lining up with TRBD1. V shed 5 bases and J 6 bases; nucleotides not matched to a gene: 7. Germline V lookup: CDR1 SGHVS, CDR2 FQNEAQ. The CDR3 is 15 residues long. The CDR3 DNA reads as TGTGCCAGCAGCCCGAGCGGGACAGGGGGCTCTGAAGCTTTCTTT. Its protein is CASSPSGTGGSEAFF.

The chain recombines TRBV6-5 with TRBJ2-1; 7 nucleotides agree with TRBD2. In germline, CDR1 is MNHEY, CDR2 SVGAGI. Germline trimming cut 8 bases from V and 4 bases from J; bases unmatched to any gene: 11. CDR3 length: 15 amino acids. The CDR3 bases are TGTGCCAGCCAGACCAAGCTAGCGGCATACAATGAGCAGTTCTTC. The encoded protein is CASQTKLAAYNEQFF.

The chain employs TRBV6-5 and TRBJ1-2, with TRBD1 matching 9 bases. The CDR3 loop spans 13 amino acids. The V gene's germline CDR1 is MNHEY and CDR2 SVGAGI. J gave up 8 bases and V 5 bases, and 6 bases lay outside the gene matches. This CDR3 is CASSIQGARGYTF. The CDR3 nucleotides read TGTGCCAGCAGTATACAGGGGGCTAGGGGCTACACCTTC.

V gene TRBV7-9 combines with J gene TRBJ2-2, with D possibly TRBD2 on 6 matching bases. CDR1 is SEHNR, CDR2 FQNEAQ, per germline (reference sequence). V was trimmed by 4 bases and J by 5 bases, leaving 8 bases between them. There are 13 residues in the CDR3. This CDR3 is CASSSAGTGELFF. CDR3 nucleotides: TGTGCCAGCAGCTCGGCGGGGACCGGGGAGCTGTTTTTT.

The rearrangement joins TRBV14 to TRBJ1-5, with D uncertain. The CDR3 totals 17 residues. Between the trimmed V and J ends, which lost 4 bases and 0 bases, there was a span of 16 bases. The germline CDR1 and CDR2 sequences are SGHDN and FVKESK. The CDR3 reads CASSLRTGRSSNQPQHF. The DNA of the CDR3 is TGTGCCAGCAGCCTCCGGACGGGGAGAAGTAGCAATCAGCCCCAGCATTTT.

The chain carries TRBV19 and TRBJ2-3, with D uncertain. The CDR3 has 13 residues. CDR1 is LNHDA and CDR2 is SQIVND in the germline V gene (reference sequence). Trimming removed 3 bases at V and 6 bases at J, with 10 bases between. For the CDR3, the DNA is TGTGCCAGTAGTATCGGGTCGCAGGATACGCAGTATTTT. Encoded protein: CASSIGSQDTQYF.

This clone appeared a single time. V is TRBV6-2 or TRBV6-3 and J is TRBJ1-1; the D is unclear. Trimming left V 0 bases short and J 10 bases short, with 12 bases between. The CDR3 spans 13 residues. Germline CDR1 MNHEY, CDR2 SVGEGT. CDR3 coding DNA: TGTGCCAGCAGTTACTCGAGAGGGATCGGAGCTTTCTTT. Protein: CASSYSRGIGAFF.

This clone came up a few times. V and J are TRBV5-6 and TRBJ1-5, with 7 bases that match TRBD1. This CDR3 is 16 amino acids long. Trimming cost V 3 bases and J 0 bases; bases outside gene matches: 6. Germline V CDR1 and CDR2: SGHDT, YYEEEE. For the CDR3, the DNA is TGTGCCAGCAGCTCCTCGAAGGGGGCTAGCAATCAGCCCCAGCATTTT. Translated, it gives CASSSSKGASNQPQHF.

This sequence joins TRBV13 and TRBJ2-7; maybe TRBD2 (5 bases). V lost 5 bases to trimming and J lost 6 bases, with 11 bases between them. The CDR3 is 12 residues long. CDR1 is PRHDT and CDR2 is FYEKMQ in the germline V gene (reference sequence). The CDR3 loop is CASSAGVGEQYF. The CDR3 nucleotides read TGTGCCAGCAGCGCCGGGGTGGGCGAGCAGTACTTC.

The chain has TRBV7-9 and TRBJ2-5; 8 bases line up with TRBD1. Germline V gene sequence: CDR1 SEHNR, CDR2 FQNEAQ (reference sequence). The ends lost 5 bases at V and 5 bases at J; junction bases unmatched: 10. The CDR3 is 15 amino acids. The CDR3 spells CASSLRTGLVETQYF. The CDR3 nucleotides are TGTGCCAGCAGCCTTAGGACAGGGTTGGTTGAGACCCAGTACTTC.

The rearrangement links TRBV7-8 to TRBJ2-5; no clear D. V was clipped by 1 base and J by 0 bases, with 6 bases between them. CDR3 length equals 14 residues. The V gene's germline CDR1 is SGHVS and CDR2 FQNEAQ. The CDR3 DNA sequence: TGTGCCAGCAGCTTAGGTCTACACCAAGAGACCCAGTACTTC. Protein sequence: CASSLGLHQETQYF.

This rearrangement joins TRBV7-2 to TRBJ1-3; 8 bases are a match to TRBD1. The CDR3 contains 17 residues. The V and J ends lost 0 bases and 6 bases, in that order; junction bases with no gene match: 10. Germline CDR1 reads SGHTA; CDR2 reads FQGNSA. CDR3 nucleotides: TGTGCCAGCAGCTTAGCGCCTCTCACAGGGGGGCAAAACACCATATATTTT. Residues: CASSLAPLTGGQNTIYF.

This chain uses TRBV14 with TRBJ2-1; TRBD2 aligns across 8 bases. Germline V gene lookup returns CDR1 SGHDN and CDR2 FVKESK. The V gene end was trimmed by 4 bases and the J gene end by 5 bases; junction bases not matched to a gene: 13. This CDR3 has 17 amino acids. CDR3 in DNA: TGTGCCAGCAGCCCCTATGTTGCGGGAGGCGTCCACAATGAGCAGTTCTTC. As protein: CASSPYVAGGVHNEQFF. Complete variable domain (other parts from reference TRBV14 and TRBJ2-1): EAGVTQFPSHSVIEKGQTVTLRCDPISGHDNLYWYRRVMGKEIKFLLHFVKESKQDESGMPNNRFLAERTGGTYSTLKVQPAELEDSGVYFCASSPYVAGGVHNEQFFGPGTRLTVL.

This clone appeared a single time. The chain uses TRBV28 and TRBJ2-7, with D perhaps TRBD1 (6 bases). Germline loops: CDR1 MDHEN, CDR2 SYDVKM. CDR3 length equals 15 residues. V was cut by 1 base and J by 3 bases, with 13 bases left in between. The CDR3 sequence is CASSLYGGAIYEQYF. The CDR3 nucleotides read TGTGCCAGCAGTTTATATGGGGGCGCGATCTACGAGCAGTACTTC.